Listed here are 3 T cell receptor beta chains from one sample, sequenced in a study of cytomegalovirus exposure and HLA in healthy donors. The PCR ran on 60 Vbeta and 13 Jbeta primers. Clones were sequenced by immunoSEQ multiplex PCR, and TCRdb holds only the in-frame ones, with some missing. This table holds fewer than 150,000 clones, roughly 76% found once. The sample comprised PBMCs. The receptors come from a man younger than 35 in good health and CMV-seronegative.

The chain carries TRBV4-1 and TRBJ2-7, with D maybe TRBD2 (6 bases). Germline CDR1 reads MGHRA; CDR2 reads YSYEKL. The CDR3 is 14 amino acids. V was cut by 1 base and J by 0 bases, with 7 bases left in between. The CDR3 DNA sequence: TGCGCCAGCAGCCAAGGGGGAGGCTCCTACGAGCAGTACTTC. Its protein product is CASSQGGGSYEQYF.

The rearrangement links TRBV5-1 to TRBJ2-1; the match to TRBD1 covers 10 bases. The germline CDR1 and CDR2 sequences are SGHRS and YFSETQ. CDR3 length: 15 residues. V shed 1 base and J 5 bases; nucleotides not matched to a gene: 3. For the CDR3, the DNA is TGCGCCAGCAGCTTGCAGGGGACAGGGGACAATGAGCAGTTCTTC. Protein product: CASSLQGTGDNEQFF.

Turning to this clone: Other DNA variants within this sample encode the same CDR3. The CDR3 DNA reads TGCGCCAGCAGCTCGGACGGCGGAGGGGATTCACCCCTCCACTTT. Translation: CASSSDGGGDSPLHF. V gene TRBV5-1 combines with J gene TRBJ1-6; tentatively, D is TRBD1 (5 bases). Germline V gives CDR1 SGHRS, CDR2 YFSETQ. The CDR3 length is 15 residues. Trimming pared 3 bases from V and 8 bases from J, leaving 15 bases between.